The 30 T cell receptor beta chains listed next were all sequenced from one sample in a study of T cell clones after liver transplantation. Clones were sequenced by immunoSEQ multiplex PCR, and TCRdb holds only the in-frame ones, with some missing. The data hold some 120,000 clones, with 90% observed a single time. Specimen: CD4+ T cells from blood, collected 12 months after liver transplant. All receptors come from a human patient who received a liver transplant. The graft donor may have contributed some T cells.

The chain couples TRBV19 to TRBJ2-5, with 15 bases lining up with TRBD2. CDR1 LNHDA and CDR2 SQIVND come from the germline V gene (reference sequence). The CDR3 is 16 amino acids. The V and J ends lost 4 bases and 4 bases, in that order; junction bases with no gene match: 4. CDR3 in amino acids: CASSRGLAGGVETQYF. CDR3 nucleotide sequence: TGTGCCAGTAGTAGAGGACTAGCGGGAGGGGTAGAGACCCAGTACTTC.

The gene calls are TRBV19 and TRBJ2-3, with D possibly called TRBD1 or TRBD2 (5 bases each). Germline CDR1 is LNHDA and CDR2 is SQIVND (reference sequence). Trimming stripped 6 bases from V and 7 bases from J, with 11 bases between. The CDR3 is 12 residues long. The CDR3 DNA reads TGTGCCAGTAGCCAGGGAGATTATACGCAGTATTTT. It translates to CASSQGDYTQYF.

This chain links TRBV27 with TRBJ1-1; a weak D match, TRBD1 (6 bases). Germline V gene data show CDR1 as MNHEY and CDR2 as SMNVEV (reference sequence). CDR3 length: 15 amino acids. Trimming pared 2 bases from V and 12 bases from J, leaving 22 bases between. The CDR3 reads CASSLRSGGANRSFF. The CDR3 nucleotides are TGTGCCAGCAGTTTAAGGTCGGGGGGGGCGAATCGATCTTTCTTT.

The chain is built from TRBV28 and TRBJ1-2; maybe TRBD1 (5 bases). The germline gives CDR1 MDHEN, CDR2 SYDVKM. The length of the CDR3 is 15 residues. Between the trimmed V and J ends, which lost 7 bases and 0 bases, there was a span of 15 bases. The CDR3, as DNA: TGTGCCAGCACCGTATTGACAGTAGCTAACTATGGCTACACCTTC. As protein: CASTVLTVANYGYTF.

The V call is TRBV28, the J call TRBJ1-2; TRBD1 aligns across 7 bases. The V gene end was trimmed by 6 bases and the J gene end by 8 bases; junction bases not matched to a gene: 3. CDR1 and CDR2 (germline): MDHEN, SYDVKM. CDR3 length equals 11 residues. CDR3 protein: CASSPGGGYTF. The DNA of the CDR3 is TGTGCCAGCAGCCCAGGGGGGGGCTACACCTTC.

V and J are TRBV28 and TRBJ2-7; D gene unclear. Germline CDR1 and CDR2: MDHEN and SYDVKM. This CDR3 is 15 amino acids long. Between the trimmed V and J ends, which lost 2 bases and 0 bases, there was a span of 11 bases. CDR3 sequence reads: CASSLRGSGSYEQYF. The CDR3 DNA follows: TGTGCCAGCAGTTTAAGAGGTTCGGGCTCCTACGAGCAGTACTTC.

In its sample, this clone was seen once. V and J are TRBV28 and TRBJ2-5; D is possibly TRBD2 (5 bases). The length of the CDR3 is 14 residues. Trimming left V 5 bases short and J 3 bases short, with 13 bases between. CDR1 MDHEN and CDR2 SYDVKM come from the germline V gene. CDR3 sequence: CASSPTGLKETQYF. CDR3 in DNA: TGTGCCAGCAGTCCGACCGGACTTAAAGAGACCCAGTACTTC.

The rearrangement links TRBV11-3 to TRBJ2-5, with D possibly matching TRBD1 (5 bases). In germline, CDR1 is SGHNT, CDR2 YENEEA. The germline V and J ends were trimmed by 5 bases and 5 bases, with 12 bases remaining between them. The CDR3 consists of 13 residues. CDR3 region: CASSLGVWETQYF. As DNA, the CDR3 is TGTGCCAGCAGCCTAGGGGTATGGGAGACCCAGTACTTC.

The gene calls are TRBV5-6 and TRBJ1-4, with D perhaps matching TRBD1 (6 bases). The CDR3 runs to 19 residues. The V end lost 3 bases, the J end lost 0 bases, and 21 bases lay between the germline ends. Germline V gives CDR1 SGHDT, CDR2 YYEEEE. The CDR3 bases are TGTGCCAGCAGCTCATTGATTGGGGCAGGGGTCTCAACTAATGAAAAACTGTTTTTT. Amino acid sequence: CASSSLIGAGVSTNEKLFF.

The chain is built from TRBV28 and TRBJ2-7; 11 bases are a match to TRBD2. The V gene's germline CDR1 is MDHEN and CDR2 SYDVKM. V dropped 5 bases and J dropped 3; count of bases not matched to a gene: 12. The CDR3 length is 17 residues. In nucleotides, the CDR3 is TGTGCCAGCAGTCCACCACTTAGACTAGCGGGAAACTACGAGCAGTACTTC. Its translation is CASSPPLRLAGNYEQYF.

This rearrangement joins TRBV18 to TRBJ2-1, with 11 nucleotides matching TRBD1. Germline CDR1 and CDR2: KGHSH and LQKENI. Losses at the gene ends were 3 bases for V and 7 bases for J; bases not matched to a gene: 8. There are 16 residues in the CDR3. The CDR3 here is CASSPQDRGQGNEQFF. In DNA form, the CDR3 reads TGTGCCAGCTCACCCCAGGACAGGGGGCAGGGGAATGAGCAGTTCTTC.

This chain connects TRBV30 to TRBJ1-1; TRBD1 might be the D (5 bases). This CDR3 is built from 14 residues. V was clipped by 4 bases and J by 3 bases, with 15 bases between them. Per the germline V gene, CDR1 is GTSNPN and CDR2 is SVGIG (reference sequence). DNA of the CDR3: TGTGCCTGGATTGGGGCTTCGGGGCACACTGAAGCTTTCTTT. It specifies CAWIGASGHTEAFF. Full variable domain (missing parts from reference TRBV30 and TRBJ1-1): SQTIHQWPATLVQPVGSPLSLECTVEGTSNPNLYWYRQAAGRGLQLLFYSVGIGQISSEVPQNLSASRPQDRQFILSSKKLLLSDSGFYLCAWIGASGHTEAFFGQGTRLTVV.

The V and J genes are TRBV27 and TRBJ1-2; a possible D gene is TRBD1 (6 bases). Trimming cost V 2 bases and J 3 bases, with 13 bases left between them. The CDR3 is 15 amino acids. Germline V gene lookup returns CDR1 MNHEY and CDR2 SMNVEV (reference sequence). In DNA, the CDR3 is TGTGCCAGCAGTTTAGCAGGGGCGGGTGACTATGGCTACACCTTC. Protein: CASSLAGAGDYGYTF.

This chain joins TRBV9 and TRBJ1-4; a possible D gene is TRBD1 (6 bases). The CDR3 is made up of 15 amino acids. Germline V CDR1 and CDR2: SGDLS, YYNGEE. V was cut by 2 bases and J by 5 bases, with 13 bases left in between. The CDR3 is CASSVRGTSNEKLFF. In DNA, the CDR3 is TGTGCCAGCAGCGTCCGGGGGACATCGAATGAAAAACTGTTTTTT.

J is TRBJ1-2 and V is TRBV5-8; D may be TRBD1 (6 bases). CDR3 length equals 13 residues. The germline V and J ends were trimmed by 1 base and 7 bases, with 11 bases remaining between them. The germline V gene has CDR1 SGHTS and CDR2 YDEGEE. CDR3 sequence (DNA): TGTGCCAGCAGCTTGCGGGGGCCGAGTGGCTACACCTTC. Encoded protein: CASSLRGPSGYTF. The whole variable domain, filled in from reference TRBV5-8 and TRBJ1-2, reads EAGVTQSPTHLIKTRGQQATLRCSPISGHTSVYWYQQALGLGLQFLLWYDEGEERNRGNFPPRFSGRQFPNYSSELNVNALELEDSALYLCASSLRGPSGYTFGSGTRLTVV.

The V call is TRBV2, the J call TRBJ1-5, with D uncertain. The V gene's germline CDR1 is SNHLY and CDR2 FYNNEI. This CDR3 is built from 14 residues. Deletions cut 7 bases from V and 7 bases from J, with 17 bases between. DNA of the CDR3: TGTGCCAGCACCGGTCCTGGCGGCGGGCAGCCCCAGCATTTT. It is translated as CASTGPGGGQPQHF.

The chain links TRBV12-5 to TRBJ2-7, with 7 bases lining up with TRBD2. The junction had 14 bases not matched to a gene; V was cut back by 3 bases and J by 0 bases. Germline CDR1 reads LGHNT; CDR2 reads FRNRAP. The length of the CDR3 is 18 residues. DNA for the CDR3: TGTGCTAGTGGTTTTAAGCTAGCGGCTGACCTTTCCTCCTACGAGCAGTACTTC. Translation gives CASGFKLAADLSSYEQYF.

This chain joins TRBV10-3 and TRBJ1-1; 7 positions match TRBD1. J gave up 3 bases and V 4 bases, and 2 bases lay outside the gene matches. CDR1 and CDR2 from the germline V gene are ENHRY and SYGVKD. This CDR3 has 13 residues. Here the CDR3 reads CAISGDSHTEAFF. CDR3 DNA sequence: TGTGCCATCAGTGGGGACAGCCACACTGAAGCTTTCTTT.

The chain has TRBV2 and TRBJ2-3; D remains unclear. Germline values: CDR1 SNHLY, CDR2 FYNNEI. V lost 4 bases, J lost 6 bases, and 11 bases lay in between. CDR3 length: 13 amino acids. The DNA of the CDR3 is TGTGCCAGCAGTGGCGAGAATGGGGATACGCAGTATTTT. Encoded protein: CASSGENGDTQYF.

In this sample, this clone turned up a few times. The chain recombines TRBV7-2 with TRBJ2-1, with D unclear. The CDR3 runs 15 residues. V was trimmed by 4 bases and J by 0 bases, leaving 10 bases between them. The germline CDR1 and CDR2 sequences are SGHTA and FQGNSA. The CDR3 region is CASSSDVSSYNEQFF. The DNA of the CDR3 is TGTGCCAGCAGCTCGGACGTCAGCTCCTACAATGAGCAGTTCTTC. The entire variable domain, with the rest obtained from reference TRBV7-2 and TRBJ2-1, is as follows: GAGVSQSPSNKVTEKGKDVELRCDPISGHTALYWYRQSLGQGLEFLIYFQGNSAPDKSGLPSDRFSAERTGGSVSTLTIQRTQQEDSAVYLCASSSDVSSYNEQFFGPGTRLTVL.

V gene TRBV6-7 combines with J gene TRBJ2-1, with 8 bases matching TRBD2. TRBV6-7 is labeled an ORF, and its function is uncertain. The CDR3 length is 14 residues. The ends lost 7 bases at V and 5 bases at J; junction bases unmatched: 7. The CDR3 sequence: CASTPGGRNNEQFF. The CDR3 nucleotides are TGTGCCAGCACCCCCGGCGGGAGGAACAATGAGCAGTTCTTC.

The gene calls are TRBV2 and TRBJ2-4; D call uncertain. Germline V gene sequence: CDR1 SNHLY, CDR2 FYNNEI. Trimming shortened V by 6 bases and J by 1 base, and 10 bases separated the two germline ends. This CDR3 is built from 14 residues. The chain's CDR3 is CASSFTEAKNIQYF. Here the CDR3 DNA reads TGTGCCAGCAGCTTTACAGAGGCCAAAAACATTCAGTACTTC.

The chain's CDR3 is CASSSLSGEQYF. CDR3 DNA: TGTGCCAGCAGCTCCCTAAGCGGCGAGCAGTACTTC. The chain uses TRBV5-5 and TRBJ2-7, with TRBD2 as a possible D gene (5 bases). In germline, CDR1 is SGHKS, CDR2 YYEKEE (reference sequence). The CDR3 has 12 residues. V shed 3 bases and J shed 6 bases, with 10 bases lying between them.

The V and J genes are TRBV27 and TRBJ1-1; tentative D call: TRBD1 (5 bases). V gave up 2 bases and J gave up 1 base, with 8 bases separating them. Germline assignment: CDR1 MNHEY and CDR2 SMNVEV (reference sequence). This CDR3 has 14 amino acids. CDR3 in amino acids: CASSLIDRNTEAFF. The CDR3 nucleotides are TGTGCCAGCAGTTTAATCGACAGGAACACTGAAGCTTTCTTT.

V usage is TRBV5-1 and J usage is TRBJ2-4; D is perhaps TRBD1 (5 bases). This CDR3 contains 18 residues. Trimming left V 0 bases short and J 2 bases short, with 18 bases between. Germline lookup yields CDR1 SGHRS and CDR2 YFSETQ. The CDR3 DNA follows: TGCGCCAGCAGCTTGGGGCAGGGTGCCCTTTGGACCAAAAACATTCAGTACTTC. Amino acids: CASSLGQGALWTKNIQYF.

The chain employs TRBV5-4 and TRBJ1-3; weak D call: TRBD1 (5 bases). Trimming shortened V by 4 bases and J by 0 bases, and 20 bases separated the two germline ends. Germline V CDR1 and CDR2: SGHNT, YYREEE (reference sequence). The CDR3 runs to 18 residues. The CDR3 bases are TGTGCCAGCAGCCCAGGAAGGGGACCGGAAGACTCTGGAAACACCATATATTTT. It specifies CASSPGRGPEDSGNTIYF.

This chain uses TRBV15 with TRBJ2-1, with TRBD1 matching 10 bases. Trimming cost V 3 bases and J 7 bases; bases outside gene matches: 6. CDR3 length equals 15 residues. Per the germline V gene, CDR1 is LNHNV and CDR2 is YYDKDF (reference sequence). CDR3 protein: CATSSGGTGVNEQFF. CDR3 DNA: TGTGCCACCAGCAGTGGGGGGACAGGGGTTAATGAGCAGTTCTTC.

The CDR3 sequence: CASSEGRVGYTF. CDR3 sequence (DNA): TGTGCCAGCAGTGAAGGGCGGGTTGGCTACACCTTC. The rearrangement joins TRBV2 to TRBJ1-2; D unresolved. CDR3 length: 12 residues. Trimming left V 1 base short and J 7 bases short, with 7 bases between. Germline V gene sequence: CDR1 SNHLY, CDR2 FYNNEI.

The chain combines TRBV5-5 with TRBJ2-7, with 9 positions matching TRBD2. J was trimmed by 1 base and V by 5 bases; bases with no gene match: 10. Germline V gene lookup returns CDR1 SGHKS and CDR2 YYEKEE (reference sequence). CDR3 length: 16 amino acids. This CDR3 reads CASRRTGTSSSYEQYF. CDR3 in DNA: TGTGCCAGCAGAAGAACCGGGACTAGCTCGTCCTACGAGCAGTACTTC.

V usage is TRBV7-8 and J usage is TRBJ1-1; 9 nucleotides match TRBD1. Per germline, CDR1 SGHVS and CDR2 FQNEAQ. The CDR3 loop spans 15 amino acids. With V trimmed by 3 bases and J by 1 base, 3 bases remained unmatched. CDR3 coding DNA: TGTGCCAGCAGCTTGACAGGGGGTGGGAACACTGAAGCTTTCTTT. Its translation: CASSLTGGGNTEAFF.